This TCR beta chain was profiled in a study of CD8+ T cells in alopecia areata. This clone showed up just once. What it binds is unknown. Whole-study findings and limits: There were also resident alphabeta T cells of normal skin sequenced in scalp samples. In patients, TCRs were shared less clearly than in mice, and HLA may possibly be involved. Especially in alopecia totalis/universalis, lesional scalp showed greater clonality than normal scalp did.

cDNA serving as the sequencing template came from extracted, reverse transcribed RNA. Some clones are missing from TCRdb's copy, which holds only in-frame ones; the method was immunoSEQ multiplex PCR. Of 110,000 to 150,000 clones listed, about three fifths are singletons. CDR3 length equals 12 residues. Germline V gene sequence: CDR1 SQVTM, CDR2 ANQGSEA. The ends lost 7 bases at V and 8 bases at J; junction bases unmatched: 5. The TCR comes from a human donor in good health. This rearrangement joins TRBV29-1 to TRBJ2-1; 10 nucleotides align to TRBD2. Sequenced input: CD8+ T cells sorted from blood. The CDR3 here is CSASGRGDEQFF. In DNA, the CDR3 is TGCAGCGCAAGCGGGAGGGGCGATGAGCAGTTCTTC.